This TCR beta chain was observed in a study of blood T cell repertoires in COVID-19. The wider study: From the United States, Italy and Spain came samples of acute and convalescent COVID-19. The analysed material was cDNA or gDNA that came from T cells, B-cell-depleted T cells, or PBMCs.

As handled by the study authors: Researchers report that nucleated cell counts were estimated from reference gene primer amplification. TCRdb keeps only in-frame clones here, not all; method: immunoSEQ multiplex PCR. The V and J calls and clone size are taken from that table; D and trimming were inferred from the DNA. Of about 130,000 clones in the sample, around 85% were seen once. The clonotype was recovered from a woman at least 80 years old with acute or convalescent COVID-19. The material sequenced was peripheral blood.

DNA of the CDR3: TGCGCCAGCAGCCAGAGGGGGGGCAGTCCGATGAGCGGCTACACCTTC. Amino acids: CASSQRGGSPMSGYTF. The genes are TRBV4-1 and TRBJ1-2; tentative D call: TRBD1 (6 bases). The CDR3 runs to 16 residues. CDR1 and CDR2 (germline): MGHRA, YSYEKL. Trimming removed 3 bases from V and 8 bases from J, with 22 bases in between.